The text below deals with one TCR beta chain. Its antigen is unidentified. This entry comes from a study of T cells in localized non-small cell lung cancer. Study conclusions and caveats: Across samples, adjacent lung featured a median around 56 of the top 100 tumor clones. Since sequencing was restricted to only one region of the tumor, intratumor heterogeneity remains a possibility. Peak T cell clonality was found in uninvolved adjacent lung, exceeding tumor.

Germline assignment: CDR1 SGHDN and CDR2 FVKESK. CDR3 length: 17 amino acids. V was pared by 4 bases and J by 1 base, with 18 bases between. Libraries were prepared by immunoSEQ multiplex PCR; TCRdb keeps only in-frame clonotypes and omits some of them. The sample lists some 31,000 clones, 78% occurring once. The chain uses TRBV14 and TRBJ2-3; TRBD2 is a possible D gene (6 bases). The sample was peripheral blood, taken before any cancer treatment. The sequence came from a male donor at least 60 years old with stage II squamous cell lung carcinoma. The CDR3 is CASSPVLGRRGTDTQYF. CDR3 nucleotides: TGTGCCAGCAGCCCCGTCCTGGGGAGGCGCGGCACAGATACGCAGTATTTT.